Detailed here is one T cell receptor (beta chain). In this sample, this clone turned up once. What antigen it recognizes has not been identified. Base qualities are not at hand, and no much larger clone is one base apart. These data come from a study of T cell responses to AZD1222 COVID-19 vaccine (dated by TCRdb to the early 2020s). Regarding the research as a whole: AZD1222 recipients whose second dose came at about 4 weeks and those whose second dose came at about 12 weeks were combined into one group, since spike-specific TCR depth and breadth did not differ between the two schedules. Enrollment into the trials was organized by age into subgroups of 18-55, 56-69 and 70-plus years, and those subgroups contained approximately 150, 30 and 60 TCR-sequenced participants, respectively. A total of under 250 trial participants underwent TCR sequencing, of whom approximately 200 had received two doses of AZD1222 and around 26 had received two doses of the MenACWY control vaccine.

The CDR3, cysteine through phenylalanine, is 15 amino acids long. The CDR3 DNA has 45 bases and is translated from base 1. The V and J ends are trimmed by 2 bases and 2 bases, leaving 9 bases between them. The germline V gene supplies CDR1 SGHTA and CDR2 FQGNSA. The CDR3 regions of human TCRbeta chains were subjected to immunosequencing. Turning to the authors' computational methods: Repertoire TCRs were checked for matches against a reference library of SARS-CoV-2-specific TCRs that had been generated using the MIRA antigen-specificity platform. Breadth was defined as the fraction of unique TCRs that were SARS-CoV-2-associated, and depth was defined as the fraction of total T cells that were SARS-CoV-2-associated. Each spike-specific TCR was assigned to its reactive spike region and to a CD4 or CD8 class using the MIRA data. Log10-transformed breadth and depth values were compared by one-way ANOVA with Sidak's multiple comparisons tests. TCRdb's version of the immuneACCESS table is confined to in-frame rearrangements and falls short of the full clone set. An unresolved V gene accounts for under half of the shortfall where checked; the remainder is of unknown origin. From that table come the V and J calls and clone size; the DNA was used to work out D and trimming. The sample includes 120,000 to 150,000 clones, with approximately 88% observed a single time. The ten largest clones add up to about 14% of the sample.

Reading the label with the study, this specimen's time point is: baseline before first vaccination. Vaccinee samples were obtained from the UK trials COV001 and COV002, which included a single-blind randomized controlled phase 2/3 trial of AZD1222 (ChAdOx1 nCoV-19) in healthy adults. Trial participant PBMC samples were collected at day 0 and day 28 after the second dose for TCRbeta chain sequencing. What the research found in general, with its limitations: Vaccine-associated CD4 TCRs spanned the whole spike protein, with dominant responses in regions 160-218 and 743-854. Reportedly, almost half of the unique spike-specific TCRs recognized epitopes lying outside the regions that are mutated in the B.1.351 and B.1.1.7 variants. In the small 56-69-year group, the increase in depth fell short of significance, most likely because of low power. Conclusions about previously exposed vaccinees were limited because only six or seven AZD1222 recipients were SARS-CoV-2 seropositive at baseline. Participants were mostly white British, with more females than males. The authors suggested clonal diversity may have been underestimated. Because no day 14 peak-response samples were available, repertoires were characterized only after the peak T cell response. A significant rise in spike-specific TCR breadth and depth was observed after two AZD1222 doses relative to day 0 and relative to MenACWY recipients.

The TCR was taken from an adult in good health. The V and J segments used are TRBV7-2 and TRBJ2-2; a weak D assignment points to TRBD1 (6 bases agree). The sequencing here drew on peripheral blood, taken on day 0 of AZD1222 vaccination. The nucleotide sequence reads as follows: TGTGCCAGCAGCTTATTGGGACAAAACACCGGGGAGCTGTTTTTT. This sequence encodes CASSLLGQNTGELFF.